The entry that follows covers one T cell receptor beta chain sequence. The entry originates in a study of blood T cell repertoires in COVID-19. Looking at the study overall: Whether acute or convalescent, the COVID-19 samples came from the United States, Italy and Spain. Sample material is recorded as cDNA or gDNA derived from T cells, B-cell-depleted T cells, or PBMCs.

The V gene's germline CDR1 is SGHTA and CDR2 FQGNSA. The ends were cut back, 5 bases at V and 7 bases at J, with 14 bases in the middle. The CDR3 has 13 amino acids. TCRdb's table, derived via immunoSEQ multiplex PCR, lists solely in-frame clones and lacks some. Counted here are more than 200,000 clones, around nine tenths occurring once; the ten biggest clones make up approximately 2%. The sequenced sample consisted of peripheral blood. The receptor comes from a man between 25 and 39 years old with active or convalescent COVID-19. This chain uses TRBV7-2 with TRBJ1-1; D gene uncertain. The CDR3 sequence is CASSPNLRREAFF. The CDR3 bases are TGTGCCAGCAGCCCCAACTTGCGGCGTGAAGCTTTCTTT.